These T cell receptor beta chains were read from a single sample in a study of cytomegalovirus exposure and HLA in healthy donors. TCRdb keeps only in-frame clones here, not all; method: immunoSEQ multiplex PCR. The table records about 110,000 clones, about 76% of them present only once. Specimen: PBMCs. The source of these receptors is a man aged 35-49 years in good health and CMV-seronegative. CDR3s include the opening cysteine and the closing phenylalanine or tryptophan. The order of the fields is D gene, V gene, J gene, clone size, CDR3 DNA, CDR3 protein. D genes are given only for firm matches. Not every row has a clone size; where given, it reads once, few, many or a size class.

D gene: NA
V gene: TRBV4-2
J gene: TRBJ1-2
clone size: NA
CDR3 DNA: TGTGCCAGCAGCCAAGACCCGGGGAACTATGGCTACACCTTC
CDR3 protein: CASSQDPGNYGYTF

D gene: NA
V gene: TRBV9
J gene: TRBJ2-3
clone size: few
CDR3 DNA: TGTGCCAGCAGCGCCACTGGGGGGGCCGGCACAGATACGCAGTATTTT
CDR3 protein: CASSATGGAGTDTQYF

D gene: NA
V gene: TRBV18
J gene: TRBJ2-2
clone size: NA
CDR3 DNA: TGTGCCAGCTCACCACCCGCACAGCCCACCGGGGAGCTGTTTTTT
CDR3 protein: CASSPPAQPTGELFF

D gene: TRBD2
V gene: TRBV7-9
J gene: TRBJ2-5
clone size: NA
CDR3 DNA: TGTTCCAGCAGGACGACTAGCGGGGGGGCAAAAGAGACCCAGTACTTC
CDR3 protein: CSSRTTSGGAKETQYF

D gene: NA
V gene: TRBV5-1
J gene: TRBJ1-2
clone size: once
CDR3 DNA: TGCGCCAGCAGCTTTAAGGGGGACTATGGCTACACCTTC
CDR3 protein: CASSFKGDYGYTF

D gene: TRBD2
V gene: TRBV10-3
J gene: TRBJ2-2
clone size: NA
CDR3 DNA: TGTGCCACCCTAGCGGGGACAAACACCGGGGAGCTGTTTTTT
CDR3 protein: CATLAGTNTGELFF

D gene: NA
V gene: TRBV6-1
J gene: TRBJ2-5
clone size: few
CDR3 DNA: TGTGCCAGCAGTGAACCGCCCGGGGCCCAGTACTTC
CDR3 protein: CASSEPPGAQYF

D gene: TRBD2
V gene: TRBV15
J gene: TRBJ2-7
clone size: NA
CDR3 DNA: TGTGCCACCAGCAGAGAAGCGGGGGACCTCTCCTACGAGCAGTACTTC
CDR3 protein: CATSREAGDLSYEQYF

D gene: TRBD1
V gene: TRBV6-1
J gene: TRBJ1-6
clone size: few
CDR3 DNA: TGTGCCAGCATTCGAACAGGGGGCAATTCACCCCTCCACTTT
CDR3 protein: CASIRTGGNSPLHF

D gene: NA
V gene: TRBV11-2
J gene: TRBJ2-7
clone size: NA
CDR3 DNA: TGTGCCAGCAGCCGGCCCGGGGGATCCACCTACGAGCAGTACTTC
CDR3 protein: CASSRPGGSTYEQYF

D gene: TRBD2
V gene: TRBV2
J gene: TRBJ2-7
clone size: NA
CDR3 DNA: TGTGCCAGCAGTGGGACAGCGGGAGGCTACGAGCAGTACTTC
CDR3 protein: CASSGTAGGYEQYF

D gene: NA
V gene: TRBV7-9
J gene: TRBJ2-4
clone size: NA
CDR3 DNA: TGTGCCAGCAGCTTAGCATCAGGGGCCAAAAACATTCAGTACTTC
CDR3 protein: CASSLASGAKNIQYF

D gene: TRBD2
V gene: TRBV29-1
J gene: TRBJ2-1
clone size: NA
CDR3 DNA: TGCAGCGGCGGGGGGAATGAGCAGTTCTTC
CDR3 protein: CSGGGNEQFF

D gene: NA
V gene: TRBV7-7
J gene: TRBJ2-3
clone size: few
CDR3 DNA: TGTGCTAGCAGCTTAGCCGGGTCGAGCACAGATACGCAGTATTTT
CDR3 protein: CASSLAGSSTDTQYF

D gene: NA
V gene: TRBV18
J gene: TRBJ1-2
clone size: NA
CDR3 DNA: TGTGCCAGCTCACCCGGCGGGGCTGGTGGCTACACCTTC
CDR3 protein: CASSPGGAGGYTF

D gene: TRBD1
V gene: TRBV7-9
J gene: TRBJ1-4
clone size: NA
CDR3 DNA: TGTTCCAGCAGCTTCCAGCCGGGACAGAGTTATGCAACTAATGAAAAACTGTTTTTT
CDR3 protein: CSSSFQPGQSYATNEKLFF

D gene: NA
V gene: TRBV5-5
J gene: TRBJ2-7
clone size: NA
CDR3 DNA: TGTGCCAGCAGCTTCCGTTCGGGGGAGTACGAGCAGTACTTC
CDR3 protein: CASSFRSGEYEQYF

D gene: NA
V gene: TRBV29-1
J gene: TRBJ2-2
clone size: NA
CDR3 DNA: TGCAGCGTCTATACAGGGTCCGGGGAGCTGTTTTTT
CDR3 protein: CSVYTGSGELFF

D gene: TRBD2
V gene: TRBV4-1
J gene: TRBJ2-1
clone size: NA
CDR3 DNA: TGCGCCAGCAGCCAAGATCGGGGGGGAGGAGTTGAGCAGTTCTTC
CDR3 protein: CASSQDRGGGVEQFF

D gene: NA
V gene: TRBV28
J gene: TRBJ2-7
clone size: NA
CDR3 DNA: TGTGCCAGCAGCGAGGTCCGGGCCGCCGGGGCCTACGAGCAGTACTTC
CDR3 protein: CASSEVRAAGAYEQYF

D gene: TRBD1
V gene: TRBV6-5
J gene: TRBJ1-1
clone size: NA
CDR3 DNA: TGTGCCAGCAGTTCCACCGACAGGGTGGACACTGAAGCTTTCTTT
CDR3 protein: CASSSTDRVDTEAFF

D gene: NA
V gene: TRBV7-2
J gene: TRBJ2-3
clone size: NA
CDR3 DNA: TGTGCCAGCAGCTTAAGGGGGGGAGGGGAACAGGGTACGCAGTATTTT
CDR3 protein: CASSLRGGGEQGTQYF

D gene: NA
V gene: TRBV30
J gene: TRBJ2-7
clone size: NA
CDR3 DNA: TGTGCCTGGAGCCGTACTACAGGGTACGAGCAGTACTTC
CDR3 protein: CAWSRTTGYEQYF

D gene: TRBD2
V gene: TRBV7-9
J gene: TRBJ2-5
clone size: NA
CDR3 DNA: TGTGCCAGTACTACGGGGGGGGACTTC
CDR3 protein: CASTTGGDF

D gene: TRBD1
V gene: TRBV19
J gene: TRBJ2-2
clone size: NA
CDR3 DNA: TGTGCCAGTAGGCTGGGACAGGGGGGCACCGGGGAGCTGTTTTTT
CDR3 protein: CASRLGQGGTGELFF

D gene: TRBD1
V gene: TRBV7-2
J gene: TRBJ2-7
clone size: NA
CDR3 DNA: TGTGCCAGCAGTAAGCCGGGACAGGGGACCTACGAGCAGTACTTC
CDR3 protein: CASSKPGQGTYEQYF

D gene: NA
V gene: TRBV5-6
J gene: TRBJ1-2
clone size: NA
CDR3 DNA: TGTGCCAGCCTACAGGGAAGGGACTATGGCTACACCTTC
CDR3 protein: CASLQGRDYGYTF

D gene: TRBD2
V gene: TRBV30
J gene: TRBJ2-3
clone size: few
CDR3 DNA: TGTGCCTCCACTAGCGGGGGCACAGATACGCAGTATTTT
CDR3 protein: CASTSGGTDTQYF

D gene: NA
V gene: TRBV29-1
J gene: TRBJ2-7
clone size: NA
CDR3 DNA: TGCAGCGTTGAAGTCCCGGACATACTAGGGGGGGGCATCTACGAGCAGTACTTC
CDR3 protein: CSVEVPDILGGGIYEQYF

D gene: TRBD2
V gene: TRBV5-4
J gene: TRBJ2-3
clone size: NA
CDR3 DNA: TGTGCCAGCACCACTAGCGGGGGGGCCACAGATACGCAGTATTTT
CDR3 protein: CASTTSGGATDTQYF

D gene: NA
V gene: TRBV29-1
J gene: TRBJ2-7
clone size: NA
CDR3 DNA: TGCAGCACCCAGCTGACAGGCGGTGGGAACGAGCAGTACTTC
CDR3 protein: CSTQLTGGGNEQYF

D gene: NA
V gene: TRBV7-9
J gene: TRBJ2-5
clone size: NA
CDR3 DNA: TGTGCCAGCAGCTTATGGGGGCGCCAGGGAGAGACCCAGTACTTC
CDR3 protein: CASSLWGRQGETQYF

D gene: TRBD1
V gene: TRBV5-5
J gene: TRBJ1-1
clone size: NA
CDR3 DNA: TGTGCCAGCAGCTCCGGGACAGGGGTCACTGAAGCTTTCTTT
CDR3 protein: CASSSGTGVTEAFF

D gene: TRBD1
V gene: TRBV6-6
J gene: TRBJ1-4
clone size: NA
CDR3 DNA: TGTGCCAGCGTAACGTTGACAGGGGGCAGAGAAAAACTGTTTTTT
CDR3 protein: CASVTLTGGREKLFF

D gene: TRBD1
V gene: TRBV6-6
J gene: TRBJ2-3
clone size: few
CDR3 DNA: TGTGCCCCAGGGGGACCGAGCACAGATACGCAGTATTTT
CDR3 protein: CAPGGPSTDTQYF

D gene: TRBD2
V gene: TRBV27
J gene: TRBJ2-1
clone size: NA
CDR3 DNA: TGTGCCAGCAGGAGTAGCGGGGGGTCCTACAATGAGCAGTTCTTC
CDR3 protein: CASRSSGGSYNEQFF

D gene: NA
V gene: TRBV10-3
J gene: TRBJ2-7
clone size: few
CDR3 DNA: TGTGCCATCAGGGCTCCGGGACATAGCTCCTACGAGCAGTACTTC
CDR3 protein: CAIRAPGHSSYEQYF

D gene: NA
V gene: TRBV5-4
J gene: TRBJ2-5
clone size: NA
CDR3 DNA: TGTGCCAGCAGCTTGTCAGGGAATCAGCAAGAGACCCAGTACTTC
CDR3 protein: CASSLSGNQQETQYF

D gene: TRBD1
V gene: TRBV2
J gene: TRBJ2-7
clone size: many
CDR3 DNA: TGTGCCAGCAGTGAACGACAGGGCTCCGAGCAGTACTTC
CDR3 protein: CASSERQGSEQYF

D gene: TRBD1
V gene: TRBV27
J gene: TRBJ2-7
clone size: NA
CDR3 DNA: TGTGCCAGCCAACAGGGGAGATCCTACGAGCAGTACTTC
CDR3 protein: CASQQGRSYEQYF

D gene: TRBD1
V gene: TRBV5-1
J gene: TRBJ2-7
clone size: NA
CDR3 DNA: TGCGCCAGCAGCTTGCCCGGGACAGGCTCTACCTACGAGCAGTACTTC
CDR3 protein: CASSLPGTGSTYEQYF

D gene: NA
V gene: TRBV18
J gene: TRBJ2-5
clone size: NA
CDR3 DNA: TGTGCCAGCTCACCGCCGGGGTTGAGAGAGACCCAGTACTTC
CDR3 protein: CASSPPGLRETQYF

D gene: NA
V gene: TRBV4-1
J gene: TRBJ2-7
clone size: NA
CDR3 DNA: TGCGCCAGCAGCCAAGATTGGCATACATCCCACTACGAGCAGTACTTC
CDR3 protein: CASSQDWHTSHYEQYF

D gene: NA
V gene: TRBV28
J gene: TRBJ1-1
clone size: NA
CDR3 DNA: TGTGCCAGCAGTTTATCTCCAGGGCGGCCTGAAGCTTTCTTT
CDR3 protein: CASSLSPGRPEAFF

D gene: TRBD1
V gene: TRBV7-7
J gene: TRBJ2-5
clone size: NA
CDR3 DNA: TGTGCTAGCAGCAGGACAGGGGGCCAATTACGCCAAGAGACCCAGTACTTC
CDR3 protein: CASSRTGGQLRQETQYF

D gene: NA
V gene: TRBV9
J gene: TRBJ1-5
clone size: NA
CDR3 DNA: TGTGCCAGCAGCCCCGACGGAGATAGCAATCAGCCCCAGCATTTT
CDR3 protein: CASSPDGDSNQPQHF

D gene: NA
V gene: TRBV29-1
J gene: TRBJ1-3
clone size: NA
CDR3 DNA: TGCAGCGTTGAAGATCCGAGGACGGGGTCGGGAAACACCATATATTTT
CDR3 protein: CSVEDPRTGSGNTIYF

D gene: TRBD2
V gene: TRBV4-3
J gene: TRBJ2-5
clone size: NA
CDR3 DNA: TGCGCCAGCAGCCAAGCGCGGGGGGGACAAGAGACCCAGTACTTC
CDR3 protein: CASSQARGGQETQYF

D gene: NA
V gene: TRBV7-9
J gene: TRBJ1-2
clone size: NA
CDR3 DNA: TGTGCCAGCGGGCAGATTTCCCCCTATGGCTACACCTTC
CDR3 protein: CASGQISPYGYTF

D gene: NA
V gene: TRBV28
J gene: TRBJ2-7
clone size: NA
CDR3 DNA: TGTGCCAGCAGAGTTCGGGACACTTCCTACGAGCAGTACTTC
CDR3 protein: CASRVRDTSYEQYF